The rows below give T cell receptor beta chains drawn from one sample of a study of vaccination and CD4 T cells after COVID-19. TCRdb reanalysed the PCR reads using MiXCR and keeps one entry per CDR3 protein. The data contain some 14,000 distinct CDR3 sequences, approximately 71% of them singletons. No cognate antigen is known for these TCRs. Sequencing was carried out using CD4+ T cells from blood, cultured in vitro. These receptors originate from a human donor who had recovered from COVID-19. The CDR3 runs from the conserved cysteine through the conserved F or W. Each record gives: CDR3 DNA, CDR3 protein, J gene, D gene, V gene, clone size. D genes are given only for firm matches. The size field is filled for only some rows; it gives once, few, many or a size class.

TGCAGTGCTAGAATGCGGGATACAGATACGCAGTATTTT	CSARMRDTDTQYF	TRBJ2-3	.	TRBV20-1	.
TGTGCCAGCAGTTACGGCCAGGGGGCGCCCAATTCACCCCTCCACTTT	CASSYGQGAPNSPLHF	TRBJ1-6	TRBD1	TRBV6-5	.
TGTGCCAGCAGCTTAACGGGGGGTTCTGAAGCTTTCTTT	CASSLTGGSEAFF	TRBJ1-1	.	TRBV7-3	.
TGTGCCAGCACAAAAGCGTCAGGGGGCTCCTATAATTCACCCCTCCACTTT	CASTKASGGSYNSPLHF	TRBJ1-6	TRBD1	TRBV27	.
TGTGCCAGCAGTTACTCGCGGACAGGGGGCTTTGAAGCTTTCTTT	CASSYSRTGGFEAFF	TRBJ1-1	TRBD1	TRBV6-5	.
TGTGCCAGCAGGCTGGACCTCGGCATTCAGTACTTC	CASRLDLGIQYF	TRBJ2-4	.	TRBV7-2	.
TGCAGTGCTAGGCGGGGTCGTCATAACACTGAAGCTTTCTTT	CSARRGRHNTEAFF	TRBJ1-1	.	TRBV20-1	few
TGCAGTGCTAGTTACCCCACAGGCCTTGGGCCGTCGAACACTGAAGCTTTCTTT	CSASYPTGLGPSNTEAFF	TRBJ1-1	.	TRBV20-1	few
TGTGCCAGCAGGAGACTAGCGGGGGGGTCCACCGGGGAGCTGTTTTTT	CASRRLAGGSTGELFF	TRBJ2-2	TRBD2	TRBV6-1	.
TGCAGTGCCGGGAGGGTTCAGCCCCAGCATTTT	CSAGRVQPQHF	TRBJ1-5	.	TRBV20-1	few
TGCAGTGCTAACCCGGGACAGGGGAACACTGAAGCTTTCTTT	CSANPGQGNTEAFF	TRBJ1-1	TRBD1	TRBV20-1	.
TGTGCCAGCAGCCCCACTATGGCAGGGATGGAGACCCAGTACTTC	CASSPTMAGMETQYF	TRBJ2-5	.	TRBV6-1	medium-sized
TGTGCCAGCAGCCCTTACAGGGCCAATGGCTACACCTTC	CASSPYRANGYTF	TRBJ1-2	.	TRBV7-8	few
TGTGCCAGCAGTCTCCAGGGGGGGGGCGGTACTGAAGCTTTCTTT	CASSLQGGGGTEAFF	TRBJ1-1	TRBD1	TRBV27	.
TGTGCCAGTACGTACAAGAACACTGAAGCTTTCTTT	CASTYKNTEAFF	TRBJ1-1	.	TRBV19	.
TGTGCCAGTAGTATAGGACAGGGTGGGAGCAATCAGCCCCAGCATTTT	CASSIGQGGSNQPQHF	TRBJ1-5	TRBD1	TRBV19	.
TGTGCCAGCAGGGATAGGGGGGGAGCTAATGAAAAACTGTTTTTT	CASRDRGGANEKLFF	TRBJ1-4	.	TRBV2	.
TGTGCCAGCAGCTTAGCGGTGGGGGTTAACTATGGCTACACCTTC	CASSLAVGVNYGYTF	TRBJ1-2	.	TRBV7-2	large
TGTGCCAGCAGACAATCAGGGCTCGGTACTGAAGCTTTCTTT	CASRQSGLGTEAFF	TRBJ1-1	.	TRBV7-9	.
TGTGCCAGCAGCCGCTTGGCTAGCGGGAGTATCTCCTACAATGAGCAGTTCTTC	CASSRLASGSISYNEQFF	TRBJ2-1	TRBD2	TRBV7-2	.
TGTGCCAGCAGTTATGGGACTAGCTTTCCAGATACGCAGTATTTT	CASSYGTSFPDTQYF	TRBJ2-3	TRBD2	TRBV6-2/TRBV6-3	few
TGCGCCAGCAGTGAATGGGGGGCCTACGAGCAGTACTTC	CASSEWGAYEQYF	TRBJ2-7	.	TRBV10-1	.
TGTGCCAGCATGGATGGGGGACAGGGAATCCACGAGCAGTACTTC	CASMDGGQGIHEQYF	TRBJ2-7	TRBD1	TRBV6-2/TRBV6-3	.
TGTGCCAGTAGTATCCGGGACCCGGGCGGGGAGCTGTTTTTT	CASSIRDPGGELFF	TRBJ2-2	.	TRBV19	.
TGTGCCAGCAGCCCTGGGGGGACCCTGGGCAATCAGCCCCAGCATTTT	CASSPGGTLGNQPQHF	TRBJ1-5	.	TRBV7-6	.
TGTGCCAGCAGTTTGACTAGTCCCTCGTACGAGCAGTACTTC	CASSLTSPSYEQYF	TRBJ2-7	.	TRBV28	.
TGTGCCAGCAGAGTAGCGGGAGTTGGCACAGATACGCAGTATTTT	CASRVAGVGTDTQYF	TRBJ2-3	TRBD2	TRBV28	.
TGTGCCAGCGGGAGGGGGCAGGCCTATGGCTACACCTTC	CASGRGQAYGYTF	TRBJ1-2	TRBD1	TRBV7-9	.
TGTGCCACCCTCCCAGGGGCTTTCATCGGGGAGCTGTTTTTT	CATLPGAFIGELFF	TRBJ2-2	.	TRBV6-1	.
TGTGCCAGCAGTTTAAGGGGTTGGAACGAGCAGTACTTC	CASSLRGWNEQYF	TRBJ2-7	.	TRBV12-3/TRBV12-4	.
TGTGCCTGGAGTGGGGAGAGGGGAGCTAACTATGGCTACACCTTC	CAWSGERGANYGYTF	TRBJ1-2	.	TRBV30	.
TGCAGTGCTAGAGGGTTGACAAGGGTAATGGCCCAGCATTTT	CSARGLTRVMAQHF	TRBJ1-5	.	TRBV20-1	.
TGTGCCAGCAGTGACCGTATCCAGCCCCAGCATTTT	CASSDRIQPQHF	TRBJ1-5	.	TRBV2	once
TGCAGTGCTAGAGACAGATATAATTCACCCCTCCACTTT	CSARDRYNSPLHF	TRBJ1-6	.	TRBV20-1	.
TGCAGTGCTAGAGCGACAGGGAAAGCTTTCTTT	CSARATGKAFF	TRBJ1-1	TRBD1	TRBV20-1	.
TGTGCCATCAGTGCTTCGGCTAGCGGGACCTACGAGCAGTACTTC	CAISASASGTYEQYF	TRBJ2-7	TRBD2	TRBV10-3	few
TGTGCCAGCAGTTATACAGGGTGGAGTTACAATGAGCAGTTCTTC	CASSYTGWSYNEQFF	TRBJ2-1	.	TRBV12-3/TRBV12-4	.
TGTGCCAGCAGCTACGGAGGTGCTAGCACAGATACGCAGTATTTT	CASSYGGASTDTQYF	TRBJ2-3	.	TRBV28	.
TGCGCCAGCAGCCAAGTCCCTTTCCTCACGGAACGGCCACCCATAGTATCGCCCCAGCATTTT	CASSQVPFLTERPPIVSPQHF	TRBJ1-5	.	TRBV4-1	.
TGTGCCAGCAGCCCCTATTCTAGCGGTTATTCCTACGAGCAGTACTTC	CASSPYSSGYSYEQYF	TRBJ2-7	TRBD2	TRBV27	.
TGTGCCACCAGCAGGGAAACTACTAGCACAGATACGCAGTATTTT	CATSRETTSTDTQYF	TRBJ2-3	.	TRBV15	once
TGTGCCAGCACCCAACCCGTCGGGAGTGAGACCCAGTACTTC	CASTQPVGSETQYF	TRBJ2-5	.	TRBV12-3/TRBV12-4	.
TGCAGTGCTCTCCCAGAGAGGGGGCTACGCTCCTACGAGCAGTACTTC	CSALPERGLRSYEQYF	TRBJ2-7	TRBD1	TRBV20-1	.
TGTGCCAGCAGTTACTCGCCCAATAAAGGGTCCTCCTACGAGCAGTACTTC	CASSYSPNKGSSYEQYF	TRBJ2-7	.	TRBV6-2/TRBV6-3	few
TGCAGTGCTACTCCCGGGAGACGGTGGAGGGAGACCCAGTACTTC	CSATPGRRWRETQYF	TRBJ2-5	.	TRBV20-1	.
TGTGCCAGCAGCTTAGGTCCGGGACCCTCTAACGAGCAGTACTTC	CASSLGPGPSNEQYF	TRBJ2-7	.	TRBV11-2	.
TGCAGCGCTTCGATTGGAAACACTGAAGCTTTCTTT	CSASIGNTEAFF	TRBJ1-1	.	TRBV29-1	.
TGCAGTGCTAAGGCTGGAGGCCTGGAGGGTCACTCCTATAATTCACCCCTCCACTTT	CSAKAGGLEGHSYNSPLHF	TRBJ1-6	.	TRBV20-1	few
TGTGCCACCAGTGATTCTTTAGGGACAGGCTACACCTTC	CATSDSLGTGYTF	TRBJ1-2	.	TRBV24-1	few